A single sample gave rise to the 25 T cell receptor beta chains below, sequenced in a study of post-analysis software for immune sequencing data. The TCR beta cDNA libraries carried unique molecular identifiers. TCRdb reprocessed the PCR reads with MiXCR, giving one entry per CDR3 protein. This sample has roughly 570,000 distinct CDR3 sequences; about a third occur once, and the top ten carry less than 6%. These receptors lack a known antigen. Study-wide results and limits: Roughly five TRBV segments were significantly more frequent in patients than in controls. TRBV5-6, TRBV5-1 and TRBV20-1 were among these segments.

Specimen: blood. These receptors all come from a girl aged 2-17 years with multiple sclerosis.

This clonotype showed up just a few times. J is TRBJ1-2 and V is TRBV3-1; D call uncertain. The CDR3 has 15 amino acids. Trimming shortened V by 3 bases and J by 6 bases, and 17 bases separated the two germline ends. Germline V gives CDR1 LGHDT, CDR2 YNNKEL (reference sequence). For the CDR3, the DNA is TGTGCCAGCAGCCATGGCCTGGACGGTTGGAATGGCTACACCTTC. Protein: CASSHGLDGWNGYTF. The full variable domain, rest sourced from reference TRBV3-1 and TRBJ1-2, is DTAVSQTPKYLVTQMGNDKSIKCEQNLGHDTMYWYKQDSKKFLKIMFSYNNKELIINETVPNRFSPKSPDKAHLNLHINSLELGDSAVYFCASSHGLDGWNGYTFGSGTRLTVV.

This clonotype has just a few counts. The chain uses TRBV4-1 and TRBJ2-5; the match to TRBD2 covers 14 bases. The CDR3 spans 16 residues. The V gene's germline CDR1 is MGHRA and CDR2 YSYEKL. The junction had 5 bases not matched to a gene; V was cut back by 4 bases and J by 4 bases. CDR3 residues: CASSLYGLAGGETQYF. Here the CDR3 DNA reads TGCGCCAGCAGCCTTTACGGACTAGCGGGGGGAGAGACCCAGTACTTC.

The J gene is TRBJ2-7, the V gene TRBV7-3; possible D gene TRBD1, 7 bases. The better agreement between TRBJ2-5 and the DNA end casts doubt on the J call. Per germline, CDR1 SGHTA and CDR2 FQGTGA. This CDR3 has 14 residues. Written as DNA, the CDR3 is TGTGCCAGCAGCTCAGGAGGGGGCTGGAAGACCCAGTACTTC. It encodes CASSSGGGWKTQYF.

The table lists this clonotype with a few counts. The chain is built from TRBV7-2 and TRBJ1-1; D is possibly TRBD1 (6 bases). Germline-derived CDR1 and CDR2 are SGHTA and FQGNSA. CDR3 length: 13 amino acids. With 5 bases removed from V and 9 bases from J, the gap between germline ends came to 16 bases. The CDR3 DNA is TGTGCCAGCAGCCTCGGCACCACAGGGCAAGCTTTCTTT. Translation: CASSLGTTGQAFF.

CDR3 DNA: TGCGCCAGCAGCTTGGGGCGCGGGGGGACCACAGATACGCAGTATTTT. As protein: CASSLGRGGTTDTQYF. V and J are TRBV5-1 and TRBJ2-3, with 8 bases identical to TRBD2. The trim removed 0 bases at V and 2 bases at J, leaving 5 bases unmatched. This CDR3 spans 16 amino acids. Germline V gene lookup returns CDR1 SGHRS and CDR2 YFSETQ.

The chain joins TRBV9 to TRBJ1-2; 11 bases are a match to TRBD1. CDR3 length: 16 amino acids. V gave up 4 bases and J gave up 8 bases; unmatched junction bases: 13. Per the germline V gene, CDR1 is SGDLS and CDR2 is YYNGEE. CDR3 sequence: CASSSTLGQGDSGYTF. CDR3 bases: TGTGCCAGCAGCTCAACCTTGGGACAGGGGGACAGCGGCTACACCTTC.

The sample holds one count of this clonotype. This sequence joins TRBV7-2 and TRBJ2-7; D call uncertain. Per the germline V gene, CDR1 is SGHTA and CDR2 is FQGNSA. The germline V and J ends were trimmed by 1 base and 0 bases, with 13 bases remaining between them. There are 16 residues in the CDR3. CDR3 sequence: CASSLELNRYSYEQYF. The CDR3 coding sequence is TGTGCCAGCAGCTTAGAGCTTAACAGATACTCCTACGAGCAGTACTTC.

This sequence joins TRBV6-5 and TRBJ1-2; D gene uncertain. The CDR3 has 15 residues. V was shortened by 2 bases and J by 4 bases, with 14 bases between the two germline ends. Germline-derived CDR1 and CDR2 are MNHEY and SVGAGI. In DNA form, the CDR3 reads TGTGCCAGCAGTTACATTGAACAGACTATCTATGGCTACACCTTC. This sequence encodes CASSYIEQTIYGYTF.

A remark on this clonotype: Sequence at one end of the junction differs from germline and may be a read error. V is TRBV27 and J is TRBJ2-3; D not certain. This CDR3 has 14 amino acids. Germline values: CDR1 MNHEY, CDR2 SMNVEV (reference sequence). Here the CDR3 DNA reads TGTGCCGGCAGTTTATCGAGTGTTTCGGATACGCAGTATTTT. This codes for CAGSLSSVSDTQYF.

The table lists this clonotype with many counts. The chain has TRBV7-3 and TRBJ2-5; 8 positions agree with TRBD2. From germline, CDR1 is SGHTA and CDR2 FQGTGA. The CDR3 loop spans 15 amino acids. The ends lost 4 bases at V and 4 bases at J; junction bases unmatched: 8. CDR3 in DNA: TGTGCCAGCAGCTCCCCAGGACTAGCACCAGAGACCCAGTACTTC. Encoded protein: CASSSPGLAPETQYF.

The rearrangement joins TRBV5-8 to TRBJ2-5; TRBD1 aligns across 7 bases. Unmatched junction bases numbered 17, after V lost 3 bases and J lost 3 bases. The germline CDR1 and CDR2 sequences are SGHTS and YDEGEE. The CDR3 totals 18 residues. CDR3 region: CASSSSILDRLFKETQYF. The CDR3 nucleotides are TGTGCCAGCAGCTCCTCGATCCTGGACAGGTTGTTCAAAGAGACCCAGTACTTC.

The chain couples TRBV20-1 to TRBJ2-5; 7 positions agree with TRBD1. The CDR3 consists of 14 residues. V shed 3 bases and J 4 bases; nucleotides not matched to a gene: 8. The V gene's germline CDR1 is DFQATT and CDR2 SNEGSKA (reference sequence). The CDR3: CSARTQGSRETQYF. CDR3 sequence (DNA): TGCAGTGCTAGGACACAGGGGAGTAGAGAGACCCAGTACTTC.

In its sample, this clonotype was seen a few times. The chain employs TRBV4-1 and TRBJ1-2; no reliable D call. Germline V gene lookup returns CDR1 MGHRA and CDR2 YSYEKL. The CDR3 spans 13 residues. V dropped 0 bases and J dropped 8 bases, with 10 bases sitting between them. The CDR3 sequence is CASSQDDGRGYTF. CDR3 bases: TGCGCCAGCAGCCAAGATGACGGTCGAGGCTACACCTTC.

A few counts support this clonotype. The rearrangement links TRBV6-6 to TRBJ1-2, with TRBD1 matching 8 bases. Germline CDR1 and CDR2: MNHNY and SVGAGI (reference sequence). The trim removed 1 base at V and 4 bases at J, leaving 5 bases unmatched. The CDR3 totals 15 residues. The CDR3: CASSYLSGTGYGYTF. CDR3 coding DNA: TGTGCCAGCAGTTACTTATCCGGGACAGGCTATGGCTACACCTTC.

This clonotype was counted between two and nine times. CDR3 sequence: CASSPSSGRSGYTF. In DNA form, the CDR3 reads TGTGCCAGCAGCCCTAGTTCAGGGAGAAGTGGCTACACCTTC. The V gene is TRBV7-8, the J gene TRBJ1-2, with D possibly TRBD1 on 5 matching bases. The CDR3 sequence is 14 residues long. Germline V CDR1 and CDR2: SGHVS, FQNEAQ. V was clipped by 5 bases and J by 7 bases, with 17 bases between them.

This chain joins TRBV28 and TRBJ2-7; the D gene is possibly TRBD2 (6 bases). This CDR3 has 14 residues. Germline V gene sequence: CDR1 MDHEN, CDR2 SYDVKM. The V and J ends lost 3 bases and 2 bases respectively, with 11 bases between them. The CDR3 DNA reads TGTGCCAGCAGTTTCTATGGACTAACCTACGAGCAGTACTTC. Encoded protein: CASSFYGLTYEQYF. Filled out from reference TRBV28 and TRBJ2-7, the complete variable domain reads DVKVTQSSRYLVKRTGEKVFLECVQDMDHENMFWYRQDPGLGLRLIYFSYDVKMKEKGDIPEGYSVSREKKERFSLILESASTNQTSMYLCASSFYGLTYEQYFGPGTRLTVT.

The chain uses TRBV19 and TRBJ2-1, with TRBD1 matching over 9 bases. V trimming: 7 bases; J trimming: 4 bases; junction bases outside the gene matches: 11. CDR1 and CDR2 (germline): LNHDA, SQIVND (reference sequence). The CDR3 is 16 amino acids. The CDR3 loop reads CASNGRGGTGYNEQFF. In nucleotides, the CDR3 is TGTGCCAGTAATGGCCGAGGCGGGACAGGGTACAATGAGCAGTTCTTC.

This clonotype has ten or more counts. The chain recombines TRBV29-1 with TRBJ2-5; a possible D gene is TRBD2 (5 bases). In germline, CDR1 is SQVTM, CDR2 ANQGSEA. V dropped 4 bases and J dropped 2 bases, with 5 bases sitting between them. The CDR3 is 11 residues long. The CDR3 DNA reads TGCAGCGTTGGGGAGCAAGAGACCCAGTACTTC. Its translation is CSVGEQETQYF.

This clonotype appeared many times. The chain joins TRBV7-8 to TRBJ2-7; 13 positions agree with TRBD2. Germline-derived CDR1 and CDR2 are SGHVS and FQNEAQ. V lost 7 bases and J lost 4; bases outside the gene matches: 4. This CDR3 is 14 amino acids long. CDR3 sequence reads: CASNRLAGGYEQYF. CDR3 DNA sequence: TGTGCCAGCAACCGACTAGCGGGGGGATACGAGCAGTACTTC.

The genes are TRBV2 and TRBJ2-1; tentatively, D is TRBD2 (6 bases). This CDR3 spans 13 amino acids. CDR1 is SNHLY, CDR2 FYNNEI, per germline. V was pared by 4 bases and J by 9 bases, with 13 bases between. The CDR3 region is CASSGAGPGEQFF. CDR3 DNA sequence: TGTGCCAGCAGTGGCGCGGGGCCGGGTGAGCAGTTCTTC. The whole variable domain, filled in from reference TRBV2 and TRBJ2-1, reads EPEVTQTPSHQVTQMGQEVILRCVPISNHLYFYWYRQILGQKVEFLVSFYNNEISEKSEIFDDQFSVERPDGSNFTLKIRSTKLEDSAMYFCASSGAGPGEQFFGPGTRLTVL.

This chain connects TRBV11-2 to TRBJ2-3, with D perhaps matching TRBD2 (5 bases). V shed 4 bases and J shed 0 bases, with 11 bases lying between them. Germline V gives CDR1 SGHAT, CDR2 FQNNGV. This CDR3 is built from 15 residues. CDR3 in amino acids: CASSYTAASTDTQYF. CDR3 DNA sequence: TGTGCCAGCAGCTACACAGCGGCGAGCACAGATACGCAGTATTTT.

CDR3 sequence (DNA): TGCGCCAGCAGCCAATCCGGCGTACATCCGACGTTCTTC. Translated: CASSQSGVHPTFF. The chain combines TRBV4-1 with TRBJ2-1, with D unclear. The germline V gene has CDR1 MGHRA and CDR2 YSYEKL. The CDR3 sequence is 13 residues long. V dropped 2 bases and J dropped 15 bases, with 17 bases sitting between them.

This clonotype was seen more than once but under ten times. The chain is built from TRBV20-1 and TRBJ2-7; 9 bases line up with TRBD1. Germline V gene sequence: CDR1 DFQATT, CDR2 SNEGSKA (reference sequence). V lost 3 bases and J lost 2; bases outside the gene matches: 5. The CDR3 extends over 14 amino acids. As DNA, the CDR3 is TGCAGTGCTAGTCGCTACAGGGGGCCCTACGAGCAGTACTTC. It specifies CSASRYRGPYEQYF.

The rearrangement uses TRBV20-1 and TRBJ2-3, with 7 positions matching TRBD2. V gave up 0 bases and J gave up 2 bases; unmatched junction bases: 5. From germline, CDR1 is DFQATT and CDR2 SNEGSKA (reference sequence). The CDR3 loop spans 15 amino acids. The CDR3 loop reads CSARDSGRDTDTQYF. As DNA, the CDR3 is TGCAGTGCTAGAGATAGCGGGCGGGACACAGATACGCAGTATTTT.

The genes are TRBV10-3 and TRBJ1-2, with D hard to call. CDR1 is ENHRY and CDR2 is SYGVKD in the germline V gene. Deletions cut 6 bases from V and 0 bases from J, with 8 bases between. The CDR3 is made up of 13 amino acids. The CDR3 sequence is CAIREAANYGYTF. The CDR3 bases are TGTGCCATCAGGGAGGCAGCTAACTATGGCTACACCTTC.